These 15 T cell receptor beta chains were sequenced from one sample in a study of beta chain features in type 1 diabetes. The study reverse transcribed the entire isolated RNA, so it sequenced expressed TCRB transcripts. Only in-frame clones appear in the TCRdb table, and some are missing; sequencing was by immunoSEQ multiplex PCR. The data contain tens of thousands of clones, 30% to 40% of them singletons. The sequenced sample was stem cell memory CD4+ T cells from blood. The source of these receptors is a woman under 30 in good health.

The genes are TRBV7-9 and TRBJ2-3, with a tentative D call TRBD2 (5 bases). Germline CDR1 reads SEHNR; CDR2 reads FQNEAQ (reference sequence). This CDR3 region has 13 residues. V was trimmed by 4 bases and J by 6 bases, leaving 11 bases between them. In DNA form, the CDR3 reads TGTGCCAGCAGCTCGAGGGCCGGGGATACGCAGTATTTT. This translates into CASSSRAGDTQYF.

This clone was observed once. The CDR3 DNA sequence: TGCGCCAGCAGCGAAAGCGGGGGGCAAGAGACCCAGTACTTC. Amino acid sequence: CASSESGGQETQYF. The genes are TRBV5-1 and TRBJ2-5; 9 bases are shared with TRBD2. The germline gives CDR1 SGHRS, CDR2 YFSETQ. V lost 4 bases and J lost 2; bases outside the gene matches: 3. The CDR3 has 14 residues.

This chain connects TRBV6-5 to TRBJ2-3; D remains ambiguous. Trimming took off 2 bases at V and 1 base at J, with 4 bases between the two ends. This CDR3 is built from 13 residues. Germline V gene lookup returns CDR1 MNHEY and CDR2 SVGAGI. Here the CDR3 DNA reads TGTGCCAGCAGTTACCCGGGCACAGATACGCAGTATTTT. Its translation: CASSYPGTDTQYF.

The rearrangement links TRBV19 to TRBJ2-2; D is uncertain. The CDR3 has 14 residues. Trimming stripped 7 bases from V and 1 base from J, with 10 bases between. Germline loops: CDR1 LNHDA, CDR2 SQIVND (reference sequence). The CDR3 protein is CASNRQQNTGELFF. The CDR3 DNA sequence: TGTGCCAGTAATAGACAACAGAACACCGGGGAGCTGTTTTTT.

This clone was picked up a small number of times. The chain couples TRBV4-1 to TRBJ1-5, with D maybe TRBD1 (5 bases). The CDR3 extends over 14 amino acids. The germline V gene has CDR1 MGHRA and CDR2 YSYEKL. Trimming shortened V by 4 bases and J by 7 bases, and 14 bases separated the two germline ends. CDR3 loop: CASSPTGGSQPQHF. CDR3 nucleotide sequence: TGCGCCAGCAGCCCCACCGGGGGGTCGCAGCCCCAGCATTTT.

The chain carries TRBV5-1 and TRBJ1-2; D is undetermined. The ends were cut back, 1 base at V and 2 bases at J, with 9 bases in the middle. From germline, CDR1 is SGHRS and CDR2 YFSETQ. There are 14 residues in the CDR3. The CDR3 DNA sequence: TGCGCCAGCAGCTTGATAGCGGGGAACTATGGCTACACCTTC. This gives the protein CASSLIAGNYGYTF.

This clone was counted only a few times. The junction does not match germline at one end; this may be a read error. The chain couples TRBV7-7 to TRBJ2-2; D perhaps matches TRBD2 (6 bases). Germline loops: CDR1 SSHAT, CDR2 FNYEAQ (reference sequence). This CDR3 has 18 amino acids. Written as DNA, the CDR3 is TGTGCTAGCAGCTTACCCAAGGGAGGCCGCGCAGGATCCGGGGAGCTGTTTTTT. Residues: CASSLPKGGRAGSGELFF.

This clone has more than one count but fewer than ten. The rearrangement joins TRBV18 to TRBJ2-3, with a weak D call TRBD2 (6 bases). Trimming pared 0 bases from V and 5 bases from J, leaving 12 bases between. CDR1 and CDR2 (germline): KGHSH, LQKENI. This CDR3 is 15 amino acids long. The CDR3 DNA follows: TGTGCCAGCTCACCACCGCAGGAGGGGAGAGATACGCAGTATTTT. Protein: CASSPPQEGRDTQYF.

This clone turned up a few times. The genes are TRBV18 and TRBJ1-1; D might be TRBD1 (6 bases). The CDR3 contains 15 residues. The ends were cut back, 3 bases at V and 5 bases at J, with 16 bases in the middle. CDR1 is KGHSH, CDR2 LQKENI, per germline. The CDR3: CASSPTEQGSTEAFF. The CDR3 nucleotides read TGTGCCAGCTCACCTACAGAACAGGGAAGTACTGAAGCTTTCTTT.

This clone has only a few counts. The chain has TRBV30 and TRBJ1-5; D is ambiguous. Germline loops: CDR1 GTSNPN, CDR2 SVGIG (reference sequence). This CDR3 region has 12 residues. Trimming removed 5 bases from V and 4 bases from J, with 9 bases in between. Written as DNA, the CDR3 is TGTGCCTGGGGCGGAGAGAATCAGCCCCAGCATTTT. It encodes CAWGGENQPQHF.

There are a few counts of this clone. This chain links TRBV7-9 with TRBJ1-1; D is unclear. Germline CDR1 is SEHNR and CDR2 is FQNEAQ (reference sequence). Between the trimmed V and J ends, which lost 5 bases and 4 bases, there was a span of 11 bases. CDR3 length: 13 residues. DNA of the CDR3: TGTGCCAGCAGCGTTTTCAGTGGCACTGAAGCTTTCTTT. This encodes CASSVFSGTEAFF.

This rearrangement joins TRBV14 to TRBJ2-5, with 9 bases matching TRBD2. The CDR3 length is 21 residues. The germline V gene encodes CDR1 SGHDN and CDR2 FVKESK. V dropped 2 bases and J dropped 5; count of bases not matched to a gene: 24. The CDR3 DNA sequence: TGTGCCAGCAGCCAATTAAAGTACAGCGGGAGGTTCTCTCCCTTTAGGGAGACCCAGTACTTC. As protein: CASSQLKYSGRFSPFRETQYF.

As DNA, the CDR3 is TGTGCCAGCAGCGTCCGGGACAGGGAACGGGCTTTCTTT. It is translated as CASSVRDRERAFF. The chain uses TRBV9 and TRBJ1-1; 9 bases match TRBD1. Germline CDR1 and CDR2: SGDLS and YYNGEE. Trimming at V came to 2 bases and at J to 11 bases, leaving 7 bases not matched to a gene. This CDR3 spans 13 amino acids.

This chain joins TRBV5-1 and TRBJ2-3; D is perhaps TRBD1 (6 bases). The length of the CDR3 is 13 residues. The germline gives CDR1 SGHRS, CDR2 YFSETQ. The V and J ends lost 0 bases and 7 bases respectively, with 9 bases between them. The CDR3: CASSLGGPNTQYF. Here the CDR3 DNA reads TGCGCCAGCAGCTTGGGGGGGCCAAATACGCAGTATTTT.

This chain links TRBV6-5 with TRBJ2-1; TRBD2 matches at 8 bases. Germline assignment: CDR1 MNHEY and CDR2 SVGAGI. CDR3 size: 14 residues. Trimming removed 5 bases from V and 7 bases from J; junction bases left unmatched: 7. The CDR3 region is CASSTGGPRNEQFF. DNA of the CDR3: TGTGCCAGCAGTACGGGAGGGCCTCGGAATGAGCAGTTCTTC.